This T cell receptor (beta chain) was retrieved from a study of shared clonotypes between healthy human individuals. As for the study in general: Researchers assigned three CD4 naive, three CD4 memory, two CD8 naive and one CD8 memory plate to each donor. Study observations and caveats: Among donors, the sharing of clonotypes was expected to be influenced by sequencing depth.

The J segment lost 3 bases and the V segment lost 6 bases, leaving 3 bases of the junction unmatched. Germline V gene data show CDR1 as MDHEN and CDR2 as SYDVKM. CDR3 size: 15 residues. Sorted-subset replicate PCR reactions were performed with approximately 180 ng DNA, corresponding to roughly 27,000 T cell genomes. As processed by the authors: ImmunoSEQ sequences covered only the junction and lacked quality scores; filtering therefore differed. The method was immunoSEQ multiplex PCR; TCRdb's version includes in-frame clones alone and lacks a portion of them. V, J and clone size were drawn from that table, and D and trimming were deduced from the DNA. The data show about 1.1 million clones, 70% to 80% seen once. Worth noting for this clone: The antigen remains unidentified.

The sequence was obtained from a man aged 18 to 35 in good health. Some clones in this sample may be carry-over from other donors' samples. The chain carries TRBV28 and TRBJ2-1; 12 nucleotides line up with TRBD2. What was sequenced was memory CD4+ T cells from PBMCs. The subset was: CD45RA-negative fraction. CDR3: CASRRTSGNYNEQFF. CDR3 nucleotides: TGTGCCAGCAGGCGGACTAGCGGGAACTACAATGAGCAGTTCTTC. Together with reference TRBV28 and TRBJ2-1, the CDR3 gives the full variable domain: DVKVTQSSRYLVKRTGEKVFLECVQDMDHENMFWYRQDPGLGLRLIYFSYDVKMKEKGDIPEGYSVSREKKERFSLILESASTNQTSMYLCASRRTSGNYNEQFFGPGTRLTVL.